Listed below are T cell receptor beta chains from one sample, sequenced in a study of blood T cells in healthy people across ages. MiXCR was run by TCRdb on the 5' RACE reads, yielding one entry per CDR3 protein. The sample gives 1,500,000 or so distinct CDR3 sequences, roughly 64% of which show up once; 6.5% to 8.5% is in the top ten. The sample consisted of blood. Receptors were obtained from a man aged 18 to 30 in good health. Both conserved end residues are part of each CDR3. A D gene is named only where the DNA matches it firmly. Some rows have no size entry. The others give once, few or many, or a class for an expanded clone.

d_gene,v_gene,j_gene,abundance,CDR3aa,CDR3nt
TRBD2,TRBV29-1,TRBJ2-5,-,CSARTTSGGETQYF,TGCAGCGCCCGCACCACTAGCGGGGGAGAGACCCAGTACTTC
-,TRBV6-1,TRBJ2-5,-,CASSESGRGFPQETQYF,TGTGCCAGCAGTGAAAGCGGCAGGGGCTTCCCTCAGGAGACCCAGTACTTC
-,TRBV5-1,TRBJ2-1,-,CASSLQAKYSYNEQFF,TGCGCCAGCAGCCTACAGGCTAAATACTCCTACAATGAGCAGTTCTTC
-,TRBV4-1,TRBJ1-1,few,CASSRINRDMNTEAFF,TGCGCCAGCAGCCGGATAAACAGAGACATGAACACTGAAGCTTTCTTT
-,TRBV6-1,TRBJ1-2,once,CASSEARDANYGYTF,TGTGCCAGCAGTGAAGCGCGTGACGCCAACTATGGCTACACCTTC
TRBD2,TRBV6-5,TRBJ2-1,-,CASSSGTRLFF,TGTGCCAGCAGTTCCGGGACTAGGCTGTTCTTC
-,TRBV20-1,TRBJ2-5,-,CSARGLMVETQYF,TGCAGTGCTAGGGGACTGATGGTGGAGACCCAGTACTTC
-,TRBV4-1,TRBJ2-7,-,CASSQGRGQYEQYF,TGCGCCAGCAGCCAAGGTCGGGGGCAGTACGAGCAGTACTTC
-,TRBV5-1,TRBJ2-4,-,CASSHGQADIQYF,TGCGCCAGCAGCCATGGACAAGCGGACATTCAGTACTTC
-,TRBV7-9,TRBJ2-7,-,CASSSRTWDEQYF,TGTGCCAGCAGCTCCCGAACCTGGGACGAGCAGTACTTC
TRBD1,TRBV20-1,TRBJ1-2,once,CSARTMGQPGYTF,TGCAGTGCTAGAACCATGGGACAGCCTGGCTACACCTTC
-,TRBV7-2,TRBJ1-4,-,CASSPVGPANNEKLFF,TGTGCCAGCAGCCCCGTAGGACCGGCCAATAATGAAAAACTGTTTTTT
TRBD2,TRBV10-3,TRBJ2-1,-,CATETSGTEEQFF,TGTGCCACCGAGACTAGCGGGACCGAAGAGCAGTTCTTC
-,TRBV27,TRBJ1-6,-,CASSLSQGVGSPLHF,TGTGCCAGCAGTTTATCTCAGGGAGTTGGGTCACCCCTCCACTTT
-,TRBV5-1,TRBJ1-1,-,CASTMENTEAFF,TGCGCCAGCACAATGGAGAACACGGAAGCTTTCTTT
-,TRBV7-2,TRBJ2-1,-,CASSSDLPGLFF,TGTGCCAGCAGCTCGGACCTTCCGGGCCTGTTCTTC
TRBD1,TRBV4-1,TRBJ1-2,-,CASSQDQWTGRNYGYTF,TGCGCCAGCAGCCAAGATCAATGGACAGGGCGGAACTATGGCTACACCTTC
-,TRBV20-1,TRBJ2-3,-,CSARDVWGSSTDTQYF,TGCAGTGCTAGAGATGTTTGGGGGTCAAGCACAGATACGCAGTATTTT
TRBD1,TRBV10-3,TRBJ2-5,few,CAITQGQGELKQYF,TGTGCCATCACTCAGGGGCAGGGGGAATTGAAGCAGTACTTC
-,TRBV7-9,TRBJ1-6,-,CASSPDGYNSPLHF,TGTGCCAGCAGCCCTGACGGCTATAATTCACCCCTCCACTTT
TRBD2,TRBV10-3,TRBJ2-1,once,CAISEGAIGLAGLYNEQFF,TGTGCCATCAGTGAGGGGGCAATAGGACTAGCGGGATTATACAATGAGCAGTTCTTC
-,TRBV6-1,TRBJ2-6,few,CASSVVGSGANVLTF,TGTGCCAGCAGTGTAGTAGGGTCTGGGGCCAACGTCCTGACTTTC
TRBD1,TRBV12-3/TRBV12-4,TRBJ2-3,few,CASRHDREWDTQYF,TGTGCCAGCAGGCACGACAGGGAGTGGGACACGCAGTATTTT
-,TRBV4-3,TRBJ2-1,few,CASSQVNLASYNEQFF,TGCGCCAGCAGCCAAGTCAACTTGGCTTCCTACAATGAGCAGTTCTTC
TRBD2,TRBV7-2,TRBJ2-3,-,CASSSAFGLDTDTQYF,TGTGCCAGCAGCTCTGCTTTTGGACTAGACACAGATACGCAGTATTTT
-,TRBV25-1,TRBJ2-1,-,CASTATGTDYNEQFF,TGTGCCAGCACCGCAACCGGGACTGACTACAATGAGCAGTTCTTC
-,TRBV11-2,TRBJ2-3,-,CASSTTVGSYTDTQYF,TGTGCCAGCTCCACTACTGTGGGAAGTTACACAGATACGCAGTATTTT
TRBD2,TRBV10-3,TRBJ2-3,-,CAIGGRAQTDTQYF,TGTGCCATCGGCGGGAGGGCCCAGACAGATACGCAGTATTTT
TRBD2,TRBV25-1,TRBJ2-7,-,CASSEWLAGGVSYEQYF,TGTGCCAGCAGTGAATGGTTAGCGGGAGGGGTCTCCTACGAGCAGTACTTC
-,TRBV6-5,TRBJ2-5,-,CASSRYSQETQYF,TGTGCCAGCAGCCGATACAGTCAAGAGACCCAGTACTTC
-,TRBV6-2/TRBV6-3,TRBJ2-7,few,CASSYSTEQYF,TGTGCCAGCAGTTACTCGACCGAGCAGTACTTC
TRBD1,TRBV27,TRBJ1-2,-,CASSLTPDRGDYGYTF,TGTGCCAGCAGTCTCACTCCGGACAGGGGCGACTATGGCTACACCTTC
TRBD1,TRBV7-2,TRBJ1-6,-,CASSLGPLRQGYNSPLHF,TGTGCCAGCAGCTTAGGCCCCCTTCGACAGGGCTATAATTCACCCCTCCACTTT
-,TRBV4-3,TRBJ2-5,few,CASSQFHFLLDRRGRQETQYF,TGCGCCAGCAGCCAATTTCACTTTCTTCTCGACAGGAGAGGAAGACAAGAGACCCAGTACTTC
-,TRBV4-1,TRBJ1-1,-,CASSPTGYAEAFF,TGCGCCAGCAGCCCGACGGGGTACGCTGAAGCTTTCTTT
-,TRBV7-2,TRBJ2-1,-,CASTSPDNYNEQFF,TGTGCCAGCACCTCCCCAGACAACTACAATGAGCAGTTCTTC
TRBD1,TRBV18,TRBJ2-1,few,CASSPGQDNEQFF,TGTGCCAGCTCGCCAGGACAGGACAATGAGCAGTTCTTC
TRBD1,TRBV28,TRBJ2-7,once,CASSFPRTGTYEQYF,TGTGCCAGCAGTTTTCCCAGGACAGGGACCTACGAGCAGTACTTC
-,TRBV20-1,TRBJ1-1,-,CSASKRRGAYEAFF,TGCAGTGCTAGCAAGAGGCGCGGAGCGTATGAAGCTTTCTTT
TRBD1,TRBV25-1,TRBJ1-5,-,CASSTDRSNQPQHF,TGTGCCAGCAGCACGGACAGGAGCAATCAGCCCCAGCATTTT
TRBD1,TRBV20-1,TRBJ2-1,-,CSAREAGGSYNEQFF,TGCAGTGCTAGAGAGGCAGGGGGCTCCTACAATGAGCAGTTCTTC
-,TRBV6-5,TRBJ2-7,few,CASSYSDSNEQYF,TGTGCCAGCAGTTACAGTGACAGCAATGAGCAGTACTTC
TRBD1,TRBV15,TRBJ2-6,-,CATRGTGNSGANVLTF,TGTGCCACCAGAGGGACAGGGAACTCTGGGGCCAACGTCCTGACTTTC
-,TRBV20-1,TRBJ2-5,-,CSASSVGRGQYF,TGCAGTGCTAGCTCAGTGGGTCGAGGACAGTACTTC
TRBD2,TRBV20-1,TRBJ2-7,-,CSASWGLGLYEQYF,TGCAGTGCTAGTTGGGGACTAGGTCTTTACGAGCAGTACTTC
TRBD1,TRBV27,TRBJ2-7,-,CASRIQGKNEQYF,TGTGCCAGCAGGATACAGGGGAAAAACGAGCAGTACTTC
-,TRBV3-1,TRBJ1-1,once,CASSQNTVNTEAFF,TGTGCCAGCAGCCAGAACACAGTGAACACTGAAGCTTTCTTT
-,TRBV20-1,TRBJ1-6,-,CSARDEETAENSPLHF,TGCAGTGCTAGAGATGAGGAGACAGCAGAAAATTCACCCCTCCACTTT
TRBD2,TRBV5-1,TRBJ2-3,-,CASSPVAGPDTQYF,TGCGCCAGCAGCCCCGTAGCGGGTCCAGATACGCAGTATTTT
-,TRBV28,TRBJ1-1,-,CASSYPPQGPTEAFF,TGTGCCAGCAGTTACCCCCCTCAGGGACCCACTGAAGCTTTCTTT
-,TRBV20-1,TRBJ2-7,-,CSASPAGTPSSGKYF,TGCAGTGCTTCGCCTGCCGGGACACCTTCTAGCGGAAAGTACTTC
TRBD1,TRBV5-1,TRBJ2-7,-,CASMEDRGYEQYF,TGCGCCAGCATGGAGGACAGGGGGTACGAGCAGTACTTC
-,TRBV6-2/TRBV6-3,TRBJ2-5,-,CASTIDGGVTQYF,TGTGCCAGCACTATAGACGGTGGTGTGACCCAGTACTTC
-,TRBV4-1,TRBJ1-5,-,CASSPIGGTHGNQPQHF,TGCGCCAGCAGCCCTATCGGAGGGACTCATGGCAATCAGCCCCAGCATTTT